This T cell receptor beta chain was found in a study of T-cell memory formation after mild COVID-19 (dated by TCRdb to 2020 to 2022). In terms of the full investigation: TCR sequence clusters from the two donors were largely donor specific. T-cell clones expanding and contracting after mild COVID-19 in two donors were tracked by longitudinal TCRalpha and TCRbeta repertoire sequencing. Two young, previously healthy adult volunteers made up the cohort, one male and one female.

Ficoll-Paque density gradient centrifugation was the method used to isolate PBMCs. Results and caveats for the whole study, not just this receptor: Contracting CD4+ clones were found mainly in CM and EM memory subsets, while CD8+ clones were enriched in EMRA. Balanced CD4/CD8 phenotypes were observed for clones contracting from day 15 to 85, whereas a bias towards CD4+ was observed for a second wave of clones expanding from day 15 to 37. Whether the second-wave clones peaking on day 37 were SARS-CoV-2 specific was not confirmed. Only two mild cases were covered in the study, and larger cohorts including severe cases with pre-infection samples were considered necessary. The detection of some responding clones in pre-infection memory suggests that pre-existing cross-reactive memory T cells joined the SARS-CoV-2 response.

This clonotype was seen a few times. The target of this receptor is not known. Base qualities are not at hand, and no much larger clone is one base apart. The reads were generated on an Illumina NovaSeq 6000. cDNA libraries for TCRalpha and TCRbeta were prepared by 5'RACE using constant-segment primers, with sample barcodes and unique molecular identifiers added. RNA was extracted from every sample with Trizol reagent. Amplification of the libraries took two PCR steps, and the second step added a second sample barcode plus Illumina TruSeq adapters. The libraries were sequenced on an Illumina NovaSeq using 2 x 150 bp paired-end reads. The original pipeline was this. Reads were demultiplexed and collapsed into UMI-guided consensus sequences with migec v1.2.7. With mixcr v2.1.11, UMI consensuses were aligned to TRA and TRB V and J templates and assembled into clonotypes. A clonotype was counted as expanded or contracted only if both edgeR and NoisET called the change significant, with noise models trained on biological replicates. For edgeR calls, a false discovery rate-adjusted p below 0.01 and a log2 fold-change threshold of 1 were applied. As an exploratory analysis of dynamics, PCA with hierarchical clustering was applied to max-normalized trajectories of the 1000 most abundant clonotypes. The CD4 or CD8 phenotype of responding clones was assigned using the separately sequenced CD4+ and CD8+ repertoires. TCRdb applied fastp at Q25 and MiXCR to the public reads, then kept only in-frame beta chains. Rows with one shared CDR3 protein collapse into an entry with the most common genes and DNA. These V and J calls derive from TCRdb rather than the authors' analysis. For this sample the table gives hundreds of thousands of distinct CDR3 sequences, of which about 23% were detected only once. Together, the top ten hold roughly an eighth of the sample.

Sequencing used PBMCs or a T cell subset sorted from them (not recorded which). This TCR came from an adult woman who had mild COVID-19 (a few samples of this study predate the infection). The sample titles of this study are shuffled in the database, so cell type and time point are left out; the donor was told from shared clones.

The CDR3 amino acid sequence is: CASSRSGRGYNEQFF. The DNA reads TGTGCCAGCAGTCGTAGCGGGAGGGGCTACAATGAGCAGTTCTTC. The sequence links TRBV6-2 or TRBV6-3 to TRBJ2-1; a stretch of 11 junction bases matches TRBD2. There are 15 amino acids in the CDR3, from cysteine to phenylalanine inclusive. The CDR3 DNA has 45 bases and is translated from base 1. Reading the germline V gene gives CDR1 MNHEY and CDR2 SVGEGT. Germline trimming amounts to 5 bases on V and 3 bases on J, with 3 as the count of junction bases outside the gene matches.